This T cell receptor beta chain was found in a study of cytomegalovirus exposure and HLA in healthy donors. The protocol was immunoSEQ multiplex PCR, while the TCRdb copy is restricted to in-frame clones and leaves out a portion. The top ten hold over 1% of the sample, which has 100,000 to 150,000 clones, about 94% seen once. Study findings and constraints: Testing in vitro showed a few CMV-associated chains specific for CMV antigens. Published work reported that the classifier diagnosed cytomegalovirus status with high specificity and sensitivity.

Turning to this clone: What it recognizes is unknown.

The approximately 120-subject validation cohort, separate from the roughly 670-subject first cohort, included the donors. The sequenced sample consisted of PBMCs. This sequence was found in a woman aged 18 to 35 in good health and CMV-seronegative.

In DNA, the CDR3 is TGTGCCAGCAGCGAAGGGACAGGGATAACTCAAAAACTGTTTTTT. Translated, it gives CASSEGTGITQKLFF. J is TRBJ1-4 and V is TRBV6-6, with 9 bases fitting TRBD1. CDR1 is MNHNY and CDR2 is SVGAGI in the germline V gene (reference sequence). This CDR3 region has 15 residues. The V gene end was trimmed by 6 bases and the J gene end by 9 bases; junction bases not matched to a gene: 11.